This T cell receptor beta chain appears in the sequencing data of a study of T cell responses to AZD1222 COVID-19 vaccine. Findings of the study overall: White British people made up most donors, females outnumbered males, and clonal diversity was possibly underestimated.

V lost 0 bases and J lost 4, with 15 bases in between. Germline CDR1 MGHRA, CDR2 YSYEKL. CDR3 length: 16 amino acids. About this clone: Its antigen is as yet unknown.

TCRdb's copy holds only in-frame clones and misses some; the assay was immunoSEQ multiplex PCR. The table lists some 150,000 clones, 88% of them singletons. The origin of this receptor is an adult in good health. This sequence joins TRBV4-1 and TRBJ1-1, with D possibly matching TRBD1 (5 bases). This specimen was peripheral blood, taken on day 0 of AZD1222 vaccination. The CDR3 sequence is CASSQESQGLGTEAFF. For the CDR3, the DNA is TGCGCCAGCAGCCAAGAGAGTCAGGGATTGGGCACTGAAGCTTTCTTT.